What follows is one T cell receptor beta chain and its context. This receptor's antigen is unknown. For each CD8+ T cell subset, flow sorting was done in triplicate, and 310,000 or so cells per subset went directly into RLT lysis buffer. Naive CD8+ T cells were defined stringently as CD45RO-CCR7+CD27+CD95- to exclude memory contaminants. Peripheral blood mononuclear cells were isolated from buffy coats by standard density gradient centrifugation. Naive CXCR3-negative and CXCR3-positive CD8+ T cells were flow-sorted on a FACSAria III. An RNeasy Mini Kit was used to extract total RNA from the sorted cells. The sample comes from a study of CXCR3-negative and CXCR3-positive naive CD8 T cells (dated by TCRdb to between 2019 and 2020). With regard to the full study: In total, about 135 million TRB reads were obtained, which works out to roughly 1.5 +/- 0.3 million reads per library. Naive subsets from 5 or 6 donors and memory cells from 3 donors were included in the TRBV-TRBJ cluster analysis. Diversity and physicochemical repertoire analyses covered eleven to twelve donors pooled from two independent experiments.

The listed sequencing device is NextSeq 550. The Human TCR Profiling Kit (MiLaboratory) was used to make UMI-labeled 5' RACE TRB cDNA libraries. The full amount of extracted RNA was used for cDNA synthesis, and the full amount of resulting cDNA was used for PCR amplification. Libraries were prepared in parallel with an identical number of PCR cycles. On the authors' methods: About 52,000 +/- 9,100 unique UMI-labeled TRB cDNA molecules per library were extracted with MIGEC and MiXCR, with at least two reads per UMI required. On average, roughly 40,000 +/- 10,000 functional in-frame TRB CDR3 nucleotide clonotypes lacking stop codons were found per library. Diversity metrics, including normalized Shannon-Wiener and Chao1, were computed in VDJtools after downsampling to 5000 UMI-labeled TRB molecules per sample. Clonotype-size-weighted physicochemical properties of the central five CDR3 residues (interaction energy, strength, volume and Kidera factor 4) were computed in VDJtools. With the reads reprocessed by TCRdb, a single entry stands for each CDR3 protein sequence and no DNA is reported. The V and J calls and clone size come from TCRdb's table, not from the authors' own analysis. The sample table on file contains some 8,700 distinct CDR3 sequences. Less than 1.5% of the sample belongs to the ten largest clones.

The investigation overall reported the following: Naive CXCR3-negative and CXCR3-positive cells from the same donor showed similar TRBV-TRBJ usage, whereas memory cells showed distinct patterns. TRB CDR3s from CXCR3-positive naive cells showed higher hydrophobicity (lower Kidera factor 4), lower energy, and higher strength and volume indices than CXCR3-negative naive cells. Surface CD5, linked to self-reactivity in mice, was comparable between naive subsets; TCR interaction strength was therefore also inferred from TRB CDR3 physicochemical properties. Freshly isolated PBMCs were used for most assays because CXCR3 expression partially decreased after cryopreservation. Repertoire diversity was comparably high in both naive subsets but much lower in memory CD8+ T cells.

There are 15 amino acids in the CDR3, from cysteine to phenylalanine inclusive. Only the protein is available. CDR1 and CDR2 (MNHEY, SMNVEV) derive from the germline V gene (reference sequence). This chain joins TRBV27 to TRBJ1-1; the TCRdb D gene call, TRBD1, has no DNA to confirm it. The sequence was collected from a human donor in good health. Some clones in this sample may be carry-over from other donors' samples. Sequenced material: naive CXCR3- CD8+ T cells from blood. Per the publication, the cell subset or site label means: CD45RO-CCR7+CD27+CD95- naive CD8+ T cells lacking CXCR3 (TNR3-). The CDR3 protein is CASTPANSANTEAFF.